This T cell receptor (beta chain) was sequenced for a study of glioma-infiltrating T cells. Study-wide results and caveats: Above-expected tissue-blood divergence occurred in all gliomas, most in low-grade ones. Very few CDR3 sequences were shared between tissue and blood.

Amplification of TCR alpha and beta CDR3 regions from RNA used iRepertoire nested multiplex PCR. Tissue mRNA or PBMC total RNA, about 95-450 ng, went into one-step reverse transcription and amplification. TCRdb re-called the multiplex PCR reads with MiXCR, one entry per CDR3 protein. This sample has around 140,000 distinct CDR3 sequences; 30% to 40% occur once, and the top ten carry 20%. This clonotype was counted between two and nine times. The target antigen is unknown. A read error may account for a junction end that differs from germline. The CDR3 is 11 amino acids. Germline V gene lookup returns CDR1 MNHEY and CDR2 SMNVEV (reference sequence).

The receptor was isolated from a human donor with low-grade glioma or glioblastoma, undergoing nonglioma brain surgery, or in good health (not recorded which). The chain combines TRBV27 with TRBJ1-2; TRBD1 agrees at 8 bases. Sequencing was carried out using glioma tissue, nonneoplastic brain tissue, or PBMCs (not recorded which). Written as DNA, the CDR3 is TGTGCCAGCAGAGAGTTGGGACAGGACCTCTTC. Its protein is CASRELGQDLF.